Shown below are 20 T cell receptor beta chains from a single sample sequenced in a study of graft-versus-host responses after intestinal transplantation listed by TCRdb under 2021. The time point label here, explained by the study, means: cells obtained before transplantation from donor or recipient. Which antigens these TCRs recognize remains unknown. Library construction relied on the immunoSEQ multiplex PCR assay. TCRdb mirrors the immuneACCESS table, restricted to in-frame sequences. Some clones are absent from its copies; in checked studies, under half trace to an unresolved V gene, and the reason for the others is unknown. The sample table contains about 93,000 clones; only one count was recorded for 85% to 95% of them. The ten largest account for 0.45% to 0.6% of the sample. Sequences were derived from unstimulated CD8+ T cells sorted from spleen or lymph node cells, sampled before intestinal transplant. The source is a human donor who received an intestinal transplant.

The CDR3 reads CASSSSSYNEQFF. DNA of the CDR3: TGTGCCAGCAGTAGTTCGAGCTACAATGAGCAGTTCTTC. V is TRBV7-6 and J is TRBJ2-1; no definite D call. The CDR3 has 13 amino acids. The germline CDR1 and CDR2 sequences are SGHVS and FNYEAQ. Trimming removed 6 bases at V and 3 bases at J, with 9 bases between.

The chain combines TRBV29-1 with TRBJ2-1, with 11 bases matching TRBD2. In germline, CDR1 is SQVTM, CDR2 ANQGSEA. J was trimmed by 4 bases and V by 5 bases; bases with no gene match: 10. The CDR3 totals 16 residues. CDR3 amino acids: CSVSPPGLADYNEQFF. CDR3 DNA sequence: TGCAGCGTTTCGCCCCCGGGACTAGCGGATTACAATGAGCAGTTCTTC.

This chain connects TRBV4-1 to TRBJ2-3, with a tentative D call TRBD2 (7 bases). The CDR3 contains 15 residues. The V end was cut by 1 base, the J end by 5 bases, with 13 bases between. Germline V gene data show CDR1 as MGHRA and CDR2 as YSYEKL. The CDR3 is CASSQGGGGKDTQYF. The CDR3 coding sequence is TGCGCCAGCAGCCAAGGGGGAGGGGGGAAAGATACGCAGTATTTT.

This clone came up once. V is TRBV6-1 and J is TRBJ1-6; a possible D gene is TRBD1 (6 bases). Deletions cut 3 bases from V and 0 bases from J, with 15 bases between. CDR1 is MNHNS and CDR2 is SASEGT in the germline V gene. CDR3 length: 18 residues. CDR3 sequence reads: CASSEGGGLSSYNSPLHF. The CDR3, as DNA: TGTGCCAGCAGTGAGGGGGGGGGCTTAAGCTCCTATAATTCACCCCTCCACTTT.

V gene TRBV5-1 combines with J gene TRBJ2-1; D remains unclear. The germline CDR1 and CDR2 sequences are SGHRS and YFSETQ. Deletions cut 2 bases from V and 9 bases from J, with 18 bases between. The CDR3 is made up of 15 amino acids. The DNA of the CDR3 is TGCGCCAGCAGCTTACTATTTTTTCTTGGTTCTGAGCAGTTCTTC. It translates to CASSLLFFLGSEQFF.

In this sample, this clone turned up once. V gene TRBV9 combines with J gene TRBJ1-2, with 9 bases that match TRBD1. With 0 bases clipped from V and 1 base from J, the junction kept 10 bases outside the gene matches. Germline V gene sequence: CDR1 SGDLS, CDR2 YYNGEE. This CDR3 comprises 18 residues. In nucleotides, the CDR3 is TGTGCCAGCAGCGTAGCCCCCCTAGGGGACAGGGATAACTATGGCTACACCTTC. It is translated as CASSVAPLGDRDNYGYTF. The whole variable domain, remainder taken from reference TRBV9 and TRBJ1-2, is DSGVTQTPKHLITATGQRVTLRCSPRSGDLSVYWYQQSLDQGLQFLIQYYNGEERAKGNILERFSAQQFPDLHSELNLSSLELGDSALYFCASSVAPLGDRDNYGYTFGSGTRLTVV.

The chain has TRBV6-5 and TRBJ2-7; a weak D match, TRBD2 (5 bases). The CDR3 consists of 15 residues. The germline V gene has CDR1 MNHEY and CDR2 SVGAGI. The V end was cut by 0 bases, the J end by 5 bases, with 14 bases between. For the CDR3, the DNA is TGTGCCAGCAGTTACTCGAATAGAGCGGTCGACGAGCAGTACTTC. It yields the protein CASSYSNRAVDEQYF.

This clone has a single count. The chain links TRBV27 to TRBJ2-7; 8 bases align to TRBD2. The germline gives CDR1 MNHEY, CDR2 SMNVEV (reference sequence). This CDR3 spans 14 amino acids. With V trimmed by 6 bases and J by 0 bases, 4 bases remained unmatched. The DNA for the CDR3 is TGTGCCAGCAGCTTAGCGGGGAGCTCCTACGAGCAGTACTTC. Protein: CASSLAGSSYEQYF.

This clone was seen a handful of times. The J gene is TRBJ2-7, the V gene TRBV10-3; 8 bases align to TRBD2. CDR3 length: 16 amino acids. J was trimmed by 2 bases and V by 4 bases; bases with no gene match: 10. Germline-derived CDR1 and CDR2 are ENHRY and SYGVKD. The chain's CDR3 is CAISGFQRGNPYEQYF. The CDR3 nucleotides are TGTGCCATCAGTGGATTTCAGCGGGGGAATCCCTACGAGCAGTACTTC.

The V call is TRBV4-2, the J call TRBJ1-5; D not resolved. This CDR3 is built from 14 residues. The V end lost 3 bases, the J end lost 4 bases, and 10 bases lay between the germline ends. Germline values: CDR1 LGHNA, CDR2 YNFKEQ. CDR3 sequence reads: CASSHVTENQPQHF. DNA of the CDR3: TGTGCCAGCAGCCATGTGACGGAGAATCAGCCCCAGCATTTT.

This clone came up once. This rearrangement joins TRBV18 to TRBJ2-7; 8 nucleotides agree with TRBD1. This CDR3 region has 15 residues. Germline-derived CDR1 and CDR2 are KGHSH and LQKENI. After removal of 6 bases from V and 5 bases from J, the junction contained 12 bases not matched to a gene. CDR3 bases: TGTGCCAGCTCCGTTGTGGACAGGGTTAGCGACGAGCAGTACTTC. Translating it yields CASSVVDRVSDEQYF.

This clone was seen once. The J gene is TRBJ2-1, the V gene TRBV6-1; D remains unclear. CDR1 is MNHNS, CDR2 SASEGT, per germline. V lost 1 base and J 3 bases, leaving 4 bases between the germline ends. This CDR3 region has 13 residues. For the CDR3, the DNA is TGTGCCAGCAGTGAAGTCAGCTACAATGAGCAGTTCTTC. Translation gives CASSEVSYNEQFF.

The genes are TRBV27 and TRBJ1-2; TRBD1 agrees at 9 bases. The CDR3 totals 12 residues. Trimming cost V 6 bases and J 6 bases; bases outside gene matches: 2. Germline V gene data show CDR1 as MNHEY and CDR2 as SMNVEV (reference sequence). CDR3 DNA sequence: TGTGCCAGCAGCACAGGGGGCCATGGCTACACCTTC. Translation: CASSTGGHGYTF.

This chain joins TRBV28 and TRBJ1-1, with 8 positions matching TRBD1. This CDR3 contains 16 residues. With V trimmed by 4 bases and J by 5 bases, 12 bases remained unmatched. Per the germline V gene, CDR1 is MDHEN and CDR2 is SYDVKM. CDR3 DNA sequence: TGTGCCAGCAGTTCACCGTCCCGGACAGGGAAGACTGAAGCTTTCTTT. It codes for CASSSPSRTGKTEAFF.

The chain carries TRBV19 and TRBJ1-5; no clear D. The ends were cut back, 3 bases at V and 0 bases at J, with 9 bases in the middle. CDR1 and CDR2 (germline): LNHDA, SQIVND (reference sequence). The CDR3 covers 15 residues. CDR3 in DNA: TGTGCCAGTAGTATGAGCGTGCTTAGCAATCAGCCCCAGCATTTT. This gives the protein CASSMSVLSNQPQHF.

V and J are TRBV5-5 and TRBJ2-7; D may be TRBD1 (5 bases). Trimming pared 0 bases from V and 3 bases from J, leaving 7 bases between. Germline values: CDR1 SGHKS, CDR2 YYEKEE (reference sequence). The CDR3 spans 13 residues. Here the CDR3 DNA reads TGTGCCAGCAGCTTGGTCGACAGCTACGAGCAGTACTTC. Translation gives CASSLVDSYEQYF.

The chain carries TRBV5-4 and TRBJ1-1, with TRBD1 matching over 9 bases. Germline-derived CDR1 and CDR2 are SGHNT and YYREEE (reference sequence). The trim removed 9 bases at V and 4 bases at J, leaving 19 bases unmatched. The CDR3 runs 17 residues. The CDR3 DNA is TGTGCCACCCGCCTCGCGTTGGGGACAGGGAGTCGCACTGAAGCTTTCTTT. It specifies CATRLALGTGSRTEAFF.

The rearrangement links TRBV30 to TRBJ2-1; 12 bases map to TRBD2. The CDR3 loop spans 14 amino acids. With 5 bases clipped from V and 10 bases from J, the junction kept 9 bases outside the gene matches. Germline-derived CDR1 and CDR2 are GTSNPN and SVGIG (reference sequence). The CDR3 sequence is CAWGLAGGPSEQFF. As DNA, the CDR3 is TGTGCCTGGGGTCTAGCGGGGGGGCCATCCGAGCAGTTCTTC.

The V gene is TRBV11-2, the J gene TRBJ2-1; 7 nucleotides line up with TRBD2. Germline CDR1 and CDR2: SGHAT and FQNNGV. This CDR3 has 15 amino acids. Trimming at V came to 1 base and at J to 3 bases, leaving 3 bases not matched to a gene. The CDR3 sequence: CASSLGASGYNEQFF. CDR3 nucleotide sequence: TGTGCCAGCAGCTTAGGGGCTAGCGGCTACAATGAGCAGTTCTTC.

V and J are TRBV6-1 and TRBJ2-7, with TRBD1 identical over 9 bases. Per germline, CDR1 MNHNS and CDR2 SASEGT. Losses at the gene ends were 3 bases for V and 4 bases for J; bases not matched to a gene: 4. CDR3 length: 14 residues. The DNA of the CDR3 is TGTGCCAGCAGTGATTCACAGGGGGCTTACGAGCAGTACTTC. It is translated as CASSDSQGAYEQYF.